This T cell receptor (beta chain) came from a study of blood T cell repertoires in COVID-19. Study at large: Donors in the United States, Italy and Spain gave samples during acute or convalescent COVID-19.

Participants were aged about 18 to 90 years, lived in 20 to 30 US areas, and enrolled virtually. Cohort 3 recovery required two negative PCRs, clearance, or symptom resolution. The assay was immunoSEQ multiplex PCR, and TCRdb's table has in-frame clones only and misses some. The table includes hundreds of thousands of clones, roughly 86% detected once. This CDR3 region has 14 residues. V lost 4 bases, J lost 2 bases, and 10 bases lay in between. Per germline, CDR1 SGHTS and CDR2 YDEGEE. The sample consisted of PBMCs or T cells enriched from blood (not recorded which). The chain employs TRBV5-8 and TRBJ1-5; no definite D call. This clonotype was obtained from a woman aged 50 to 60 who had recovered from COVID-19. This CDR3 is CASSLSIGNQPQHF. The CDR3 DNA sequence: TGTGCCAGCAGCCTGAGTATAGGCAATCAGCCCCAGCATTTT.